Given below is one TCR beta chain in context. It lacks a known antigen. Qualities for individual bases were not recorded, and no much larger clone is one base off. The data are from a study of regulatory T cells in long-lasting Graves disease (dated by TCRdb to about 2021). As for the study more broadly: Persistent Graves' disease was defined as antithyroid drug treatment for over 5 years with persistently positive TSH receptor autoantibodies. Persistent Graves' disease patients were compared with newly diagnosed Graves' disease patients by peripheral blood TCR sequencing and RNA sequencing. The study was registered as a clinical trial and conducted in China. TCR sequencing covered some 13 persistent and around 20 newly diagnosed Graves' disease patients, around 35 samples in total. On average, persistent Graves' disease patients in the clinical cohort had been on antithyroid drugs for approximately ten years. General findings and caveats noted by the study authors: A larger number of public clonotypes was shared among persistent patients (2,741) than among newly diagnosed patients (about 990). Because the primary lesion, thyroid tissue, could not be accessed, the study looked at peripheral blood alone. Persistent disease showed preferential use of TRBV28, TRBJ1-2 and TRBJ2-5, whereas newly diagnosed disease favored TRBV20-1 and TRBJ2-1. Sequencing and analysis were restricted to the TCR beta chain. As a limitation, the authors acknowledged that the small sample size may reduce accuracy. Compared with newly diagnosed patients, patients with persistent Graves' disease had lower TCR Shannon entropy and fewer highly expanded clones, which suggests clonal expansion.

The time point label, as the study defines it: persistent/refractory GD, antithyroid drugs over 5 years with positive TRAb. RNA was extracted from PBMCs in TRIzol for both TCR sequencing and RNA sequencing. The diagnosis of Graves' disease followed American Thyroid Association guidelines. The patients came from an endocrinology department in Xi'an, China. Each patient gave roughly 8.4 milliliters of peripheral blood, collected in an EDTA anticoagulant tube. Ficoll Paque Plus density gradient separation was used to isolate PBMCs, and no further T cell sorting was performed. An Agilent 2100 Bioanalyzer and agarose gel were used to check RNA quality, and a NanoDrop 2000 was used to measure RNA concentration. Including the terminal cysteine and phenylalanine, the CDR3 comprises 12 residues. Kept here is only the CDR3 DNA, which spans 36 bases and is read in frame from base 1. The V end loses 7 bases and the J end loses 3 bases, and a stretch of 6 bases separates them. For CDR1 and CDR2, the germline V gene lists MNHNS and SASEGT.

The library was made by multiplex PCR. Sequencing was carried out with an Illumina HiSeq 4000. iRepertoire HTBI primers and Arm-PCR amplification of CDR3 regions were used to construct TCR beta libraries. Gel purification was performed on PCR products prior to sequencing. Concerning the study's data processing: Gene usage analysis of CDR3 amino acid clonotypes used the 62 TRBV and 14 to 15 TRBJ segments found across samples. COPE and FqMerger were used to merge the filtered high-quality paired reads into contigs. BLAST was used to align contigs to the IMGT TRBV, TRBD and TRBJ reference genes, and CDR3 was defined following IMGT. Highly expanded clones were defined as clonotypes with a frequency above 0.1%. Shannon entropy was used to measure repertoire diversity, and the Gini coefficient was used to measure V-J evenness. A clonotype found in more than one individual was treated as public. TCRdb cleaned the public reads at Q25 with fastp, built clones with MiXCR and kept in-frame beta chains. Records with the same CDR3 protein are collapsed into one entry carrying the most frequent genes and DNA. TCRdb, not the original authors, processed these V and J calls. This sample is represented by 400,000 to 450,000 distinct CDR3 sequences; 20% to 30% of them were singletons. Together, the top ten hold over 25% of the sample.

The sample in question was peripheral blood mononuclear cells (PBMCs), obtained when the disease was refractory, from a patient treated with antithyroid drugs. This TCR derives from a female donor with Graves disease. The receptor chain draws on TRBV6-1 and TRBJ2-2; the D gene assignment is ambiguous. The DNA reads TGTGCCAGCATTGGGGACACCGGGGAGCTGTTTTTT. The encoded protein is CASIGDTGELFF.